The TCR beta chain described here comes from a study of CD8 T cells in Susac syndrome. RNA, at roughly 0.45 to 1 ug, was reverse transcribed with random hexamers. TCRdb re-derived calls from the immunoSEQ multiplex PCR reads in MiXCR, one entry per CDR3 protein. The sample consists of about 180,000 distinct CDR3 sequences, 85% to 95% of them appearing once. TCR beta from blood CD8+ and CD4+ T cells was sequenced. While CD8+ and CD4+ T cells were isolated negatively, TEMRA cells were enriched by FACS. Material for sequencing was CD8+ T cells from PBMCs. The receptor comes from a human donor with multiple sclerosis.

The CDR3 region is CASSSHGGSSTDTQYF. CDR3 bases: TGTGCCAGCAGCTCGCACGGGGGGTCCAGCACAGATACGCAGTATTTT. The chain links TRBV13 to TRBJ2-3, with 7 bases fitting TRBD2. The CDR3 extends over 16 amino acids. After removal of 4 bases from V and 0 bases from J, the junction contained 7 bases not matched to a gene. Germline V gene sequence: CDR1 PRHDT, CDR2 FYEKMQ (reference sequence).